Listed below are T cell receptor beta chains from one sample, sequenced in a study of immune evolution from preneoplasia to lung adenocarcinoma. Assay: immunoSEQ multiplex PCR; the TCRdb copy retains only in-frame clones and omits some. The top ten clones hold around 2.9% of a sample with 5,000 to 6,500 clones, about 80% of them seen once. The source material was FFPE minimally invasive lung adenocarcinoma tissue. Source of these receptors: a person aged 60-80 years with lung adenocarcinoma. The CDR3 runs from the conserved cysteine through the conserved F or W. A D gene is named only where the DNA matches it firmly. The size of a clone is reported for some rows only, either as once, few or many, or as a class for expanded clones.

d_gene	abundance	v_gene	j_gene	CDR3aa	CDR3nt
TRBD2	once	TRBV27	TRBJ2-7	CATGGGIYEQYF	TGTGCCACCGGGGGGGGTATCTACGAGCAGTACTTC
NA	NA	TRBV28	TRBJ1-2	CASSAPQGIRGYTF	TGTGCCAGCAGCGCTCCTCAGGGAATCCGCGGCTACACCTTC
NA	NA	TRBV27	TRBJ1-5	CASSLRPINQPQHF	TGTGCCAGCAGTTTACGGCCGATAAATCAGCCCCAGCATTTT
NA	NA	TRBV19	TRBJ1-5	CASSKDRVSNQPQHF	TGTGCCAGTAGTAAAGACAGAGTTAGCAATCAGCCCCAGCATTTT
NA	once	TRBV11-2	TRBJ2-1	CASSSNLARGGYNEQFF	TGTGCCAGCAGCTCGAACCTGGCCCGAGGGGGCTACAATGAGCAGTTCTTC
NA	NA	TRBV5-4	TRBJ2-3	CASSVELRTDTQYF	TGTGCCAGCAGCGTGGAACTACGCACAGATACGCAGTATTTT
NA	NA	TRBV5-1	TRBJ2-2	CASSSEVSGILFF	TGCGCCAGCAGCTCGGAAGTCTCAGGGATTCTGTTTTTT
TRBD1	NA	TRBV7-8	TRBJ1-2	CASSRGVGQALNYGYTF	TGTGCCAGCAGCCGTGGGGTCGGACAGGCATTAAACTATGGCTACACCTTT
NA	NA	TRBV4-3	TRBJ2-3	CASSYHTNTRGDTQYF	TGCGCCAGCAGCTACCACACTAATACCCGGGGGGATACGCAGTATTTT
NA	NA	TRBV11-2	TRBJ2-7	CASSPKAMLGHEQYF	TGTGCCAGCAGCCCCAAGGCGATGCTGGGCCACGAGCAGTACTTC
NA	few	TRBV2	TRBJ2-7	CASSEAIQDEQYF	TGTGCCAGCAGTGAAGCAATTCAGGACGAGCAGTACTTC
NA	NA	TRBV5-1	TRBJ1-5	CASSTDGLNQPQHF	TGCGCCAGCAGCACTGACGGTCTCAATCAGCCCCAGCATTTT
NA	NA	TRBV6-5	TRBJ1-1	CASSYDANTEAFF	TGTGCCAGCAGTTACGATGCGAACACTGAAGCTTTCTTT
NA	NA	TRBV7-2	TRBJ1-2	CASSLGVRDYGYTF	TGTGCCAGCAGCTTAGGTGTACGGGACTATGGCTACACCTTC
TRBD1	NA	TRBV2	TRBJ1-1	CASRWTGATEAFF	TGTGCCAGCAGGTGGACAGGGGCCACTGAAGCTTTCTTT
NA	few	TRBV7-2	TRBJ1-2	CASSLGSGARYGYTF	TGTGCCAGCAGCTTAGGTTCGGGGGCTCGGTATGGCTACACCTTC
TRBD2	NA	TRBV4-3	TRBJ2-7	CASSPGTSGGRAYEQYF	TGCGCCAGCAGCCCCGGGACTAGCGGGGGGCGGGCCTACGAGCAGTACTTC
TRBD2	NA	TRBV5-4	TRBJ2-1	CASSFGTSGGYNEQFF	TGTGCCAGCAGCTTTGGGACTAGCGGGGGGTACAATGAGCAGTTCTTC
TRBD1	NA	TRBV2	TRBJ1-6	CAIDTGQGSSPLHF	TGTGCCATCGACACGGGACAGGGGAGTTCACCCCTCCACTTT
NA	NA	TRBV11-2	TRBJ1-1	CASSFRGNTEAFF	TGTGCCAGCAGCTTCCGGGGGAACACTGAAGCTTTCTTT
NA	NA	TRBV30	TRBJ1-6	CAWTNEGMDSPLHF	TGTGCCTGGACGAACGAAGGGATGGATTCACCCCTCCACTTT
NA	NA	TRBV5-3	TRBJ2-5	CARTRTEETQYF	TGTGCCAGAACTCGCACAGAAGAGACCCAGTACTTC
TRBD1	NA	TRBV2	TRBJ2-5	CASSPGQGDRETQYF	TGTGCCAGCAGTCCGGGACAGGGGGATCGGGAAACCCAGTACTTC
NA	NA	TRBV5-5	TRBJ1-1	CASSLGAGGRTEAFF	TGTGCCAGCTCTTTAGGTGCCGGGGGCCGCACTGAAGCTTTCTTT
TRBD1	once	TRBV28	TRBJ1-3	CASRSPSGTGRNTIYF	TGTGCCAGCAGATCACCCTCCGGGACAGGAAGAAACACCATATATTTT
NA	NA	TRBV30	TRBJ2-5	CAWSVGTLGQETQYF	TGTGCCTGGAGTGTAGGGACGCTAGGGCAAGAGACCCAGTACTTC
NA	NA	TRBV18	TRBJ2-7	CASSPNGGPYEQYF	TGTGCCAGCTCCCCAAATGGGGGGCCCTACGAGCAGTACTTC
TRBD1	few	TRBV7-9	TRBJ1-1	CASSTTGGDAEAFF	TGTGCCAGCAGCACAACAGGGGGCGACGCTGAAGCTTTCTTT
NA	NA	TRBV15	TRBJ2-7	CATSRDKGPTKSYEQYF	TGTGCCACCAGCAGAGATAAGGGACCCACGAAATCCTACGAGCAGTACTTC
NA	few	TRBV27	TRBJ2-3	CASSWRGSTDTQYF	TGTGCCAGCAGTTGGAGGGGTAGCACAGATACGCAGTATTTT
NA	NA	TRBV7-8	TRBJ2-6	CASSLEDSGANVLTF	TGTGCCAGCAGCTTAGAGGACTCTGGGGCCAACGTCCTGACTTTC
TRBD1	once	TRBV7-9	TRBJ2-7	CASSPRDRVSYEQYF	TGTGCCAGCAGCCCCCGGGACAGGGTCTCCTACGAGCAGTACTTC
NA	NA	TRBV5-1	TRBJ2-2	CASSRSDSGELFF	TGCGCCAGCAGCCGGTCTGATTCCGGGGAGCTGTTTTTT
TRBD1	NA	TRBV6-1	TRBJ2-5	CASRTGDIQTQYF	TGTGCCAGCCGGACAGGCGACATTCAGACCCAGTACTTC
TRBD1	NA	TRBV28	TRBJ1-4	CASSSGQGDEKLFF	TGTGCCAGCAGTTCCGGACAGGGCGATGAAAAACTGTTTTTT
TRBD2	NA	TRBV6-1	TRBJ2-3	CASSEEAGGTDTQYF	TGTGCCAGCAGTGAAGAAGCGGGGGGCACAGATACGCAGTATTTT
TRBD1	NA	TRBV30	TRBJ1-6	CAWSPLQGVAYNSPLHF	TGTGCCTGGAGTCCCCTACAGGGGGTCGCCTATAATTCACCCCTCCACTTT
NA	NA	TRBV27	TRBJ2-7	CASSPRGGNEQYF	TGTGCCAGCAGTCCCCGTGGGGGGAACGAGCAGTACTTC
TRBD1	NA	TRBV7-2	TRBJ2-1	CASSPGQYNEQFF	TGTGCCAGCAGCCCGGGACAGTACAATGAGCAGTTCTTC
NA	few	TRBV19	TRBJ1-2	CASSALNYGYTF	TGTGCCAGTAGTGCCCTCAACTATGGCTACACCTTC
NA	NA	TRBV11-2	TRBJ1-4	CASNLAGGKGEKLFF	TGTGCCAGCAACTTGGCTGGGGGCAAGGGTGAAAAACTGTTTTTT
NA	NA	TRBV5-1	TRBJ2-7	CASSLLGSSYEQYF	TGCGCCAGCAGCTTGTTAGGGAGCTCCTACGAGCAGTACTTC
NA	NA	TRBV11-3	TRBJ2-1	CASSFTIGDEQFF	TGTGCCAGCAGCTTTACAATTGGGGATGAGCAGTTCTTC
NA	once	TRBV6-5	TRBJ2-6	CASSFRTGANVLTF	TGTGCCAGCAGTTTCCGGACTGGGGCCAACGTCCTGACTTTC
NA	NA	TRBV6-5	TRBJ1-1	CASSNNDRREAFF	TGTGCCAGCAGTAATAACGACAGGAGAGAAGCTTTCTTT
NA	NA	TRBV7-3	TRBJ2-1	CASSRADNEQFF	TGTGCCAGCAGCCGGGCAGACAATGAGCAGTTCTTC